This T cell receptor (beta chain) stems from a study of T cells in Graves' hyperthyroidism and ophthalmopathy. General study results and limits: Ophthalmopathy was told apart from stable hyperthyroidism by a 13 V-J model. Most thyroid clonotypes expanded above 0.001 were also detected in blood.

Amplified regions were TCR beta CDR3 sequences from RNA transcripts. During a first-round RT-PCR of the TCR CDR3, the HTBI primer set was used. TCRdb redid the calling of the multiplex PCR reads with MiXCR, one entry per CDR3 protein. The sample yields hundreds of thousands of distinct CDR3 sequences, over 15% seen once. For this clonotype: Its antigen is still unknown.

Diagnoses used clinical symptoms, serum thyroxine and TRAb, thyroid ultrasound and orbital computed tomography. The V gene's germline CDR1 is LNHDA and CDR2 SQIVND (reference sequence). Trimming stripped 3 bases from V and 8 bases from J, with 13 bases between. This CDR3 comprises 14 residues. The source is a woman under 30 with Graves' hyperthyroidism. The chain uses TRBV19 and TRBJ1-4; D is uncertain. Sequences were obtained from blood. Here the CDR3 DNA reads TGTGCCAGTAGTATCGGCCGGGGTCGGGAAAAACTGTTTTTT. This sequence encodes CASSIGRGREKLFF. Variable domain in full (rest from reference TRBV19 and TRBJ1-4): DGGITQSPKYLFRKEGQNVTLSCEQNLNHDAMYWYRQDPGQGLRLIYYSQIVNDFQKGDIAEGYSVSREKKESFPLTVTSAQKNPTAFYLCASSIGRGREKLFFGSGTQLSVL.